The source of this T cell receptor beta chain is a study of early T cells in non-severe SARS-CoV-2 infection. The V end was cut by 0 bases, the J end by 5 bases, with 14 bases between. CDR1 and CDR2 (germline): MNHEY, SMNVEV (reference sequence). The CDR3 consists of 15 residues. This clonotype was seen repeatedly, ten times or more. TCRdb ran MiXCR on the 5' RACE reads and lists one entry per CDR3 protein. The sample consists of fewer than 40,000 distinct CDR3 sequences, approximately 5.5% of them appearing once. The V call is TRBV27, the J call TRBJ2-7; maybe TRBD2 (5 bases). This clonotype was obtained from an adult who was a healthcare worker with PCR-confirmed SARS-CoV-2 infection or an uninfected control (not recorded which). Sequenced input: whole blood. Written as DNA, the CDR3 is TGTGCCAGCAGTTTATCGAGGTCGGGGTGGAACGAGCAGTACTTC. Encoded protein: CASSLSRSGWNEQYF.